This TCR beta chain was recorded in a study of blood T cell repertoires in COVID-19. Study-level background: The analysed material was cDNA or gDNA that came from T cells, B-cell-depleted T cells, or PBMCs.

The CDR3 is 13 residues long. Looked up from germline, CDR1 is LGHNT and CDR2 is FRNRAP. The ends lost 10 bases at V and 2 bases at J; junction bases unmatched: 7. This clone has only one observation. The participants were between roughly 18 and 89 years old and came from fewer than 25 US areas. Within the 2 weeks before study entry, each person in the exposed group met a COVID-19 case. Source study methods: It was from reference gene primer amplification that nucleated cell counts were estimated. Sequencing was performed with immunoSEQ multiplex PCR; in TCRdb, only in-frame clones are kept and a portion is missing. The DNA gave D and trimming, while V, J and clone size come from that table. The sample has about 280,000 clones; around 80% are singletons.

This receptor was taken from a man between 35 and 55 years old who had been exposed to COVID-19. The chain links TRBV12-5 to TRBJ2-7, with 8 bases that match TRBD1. The sequenced sample was PBMCs or T cells enriched from blood (not recorded which). The CDR3 DNA follows: TGTGCTACTGGGACAGGTGGGGCCTACGAGCAGTACTTC. Its protein product is CATGTGGAYEQYF.